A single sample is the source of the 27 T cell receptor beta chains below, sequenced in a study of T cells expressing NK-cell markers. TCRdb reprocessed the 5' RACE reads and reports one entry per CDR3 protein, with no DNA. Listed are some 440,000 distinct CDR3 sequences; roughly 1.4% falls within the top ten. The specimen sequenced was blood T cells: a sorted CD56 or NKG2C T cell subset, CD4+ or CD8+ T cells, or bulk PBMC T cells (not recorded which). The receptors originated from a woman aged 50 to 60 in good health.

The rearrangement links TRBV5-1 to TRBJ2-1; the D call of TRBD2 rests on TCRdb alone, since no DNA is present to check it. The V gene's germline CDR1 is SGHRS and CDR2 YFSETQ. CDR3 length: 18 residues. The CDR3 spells CASSSRGTSGRAWNEQFF.

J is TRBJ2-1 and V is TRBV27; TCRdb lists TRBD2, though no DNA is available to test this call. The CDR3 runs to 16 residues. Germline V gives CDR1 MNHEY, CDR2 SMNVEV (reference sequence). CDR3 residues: CASSLLSGRAFREQFF.

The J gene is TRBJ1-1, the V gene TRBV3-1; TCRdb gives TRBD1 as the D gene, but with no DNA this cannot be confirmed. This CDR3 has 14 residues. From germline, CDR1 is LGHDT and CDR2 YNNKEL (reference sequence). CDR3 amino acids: CASSPTGQGAEAFF. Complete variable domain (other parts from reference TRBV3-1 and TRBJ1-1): DTAVSQTPKYLVTQMGNDKSIKCEQNLGHDTMYWYKQDSKKFLKIMFSYNNKELIINETVPNRFSPKSPDKAHLNLHINSLELGDSAVYFCASSPTGQGAEAFFGQGTRLTVV.

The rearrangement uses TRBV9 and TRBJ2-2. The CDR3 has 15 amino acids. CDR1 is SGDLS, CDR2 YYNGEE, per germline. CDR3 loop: CASSADSQRTGELFF.

The CDR3 spells CASSHRDRGYGYTF. The V and J genes are TRBV14 and TRBJ1-2; TCRdb's D call, TRBD1, is unchecked because there is no DNA. Germline V gene sequence: CDR1 SGHDN, CDR2 FVKESK. This CDR3 has 14 residues.

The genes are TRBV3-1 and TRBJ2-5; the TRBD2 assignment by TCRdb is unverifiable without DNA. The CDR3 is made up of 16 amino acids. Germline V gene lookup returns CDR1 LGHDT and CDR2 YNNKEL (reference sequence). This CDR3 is CASSHSLAKGEETQYF.

The CDR3 loop is CSAQAGTGLDTQYF. The chain has TRBV20-1 and TRBJ2-3; TCRdb selects TRBD1, and the lack of DNA leaves this call unchecked. CDR1 and CDR2 from the germline V gene are DFQATT and SNEGSKA (reference sequence). There are 14 residues in the CDR3.

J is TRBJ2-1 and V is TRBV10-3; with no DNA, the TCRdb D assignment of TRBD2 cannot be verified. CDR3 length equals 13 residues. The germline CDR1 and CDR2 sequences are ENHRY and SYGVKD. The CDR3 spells CALRPTSGNEQFF.

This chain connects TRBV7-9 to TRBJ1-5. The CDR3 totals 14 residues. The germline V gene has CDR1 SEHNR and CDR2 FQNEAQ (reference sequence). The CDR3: CASSLEQMNQPQHF.

The CDR3 loop reads CASSSKFRDSIADTQYF. The V and J genes are TRBV7-8 and TRBJ2-3; TCRdb selects TRBD1, and the lack of DNA leaves this call unchecked. This CDR3 region has 17 residues. Germline values: CDR1 SGHVS, CDR2 FQNEAQ.

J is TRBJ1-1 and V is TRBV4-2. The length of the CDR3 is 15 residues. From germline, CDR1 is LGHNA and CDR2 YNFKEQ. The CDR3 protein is CASSLSNRGDTEAFF.

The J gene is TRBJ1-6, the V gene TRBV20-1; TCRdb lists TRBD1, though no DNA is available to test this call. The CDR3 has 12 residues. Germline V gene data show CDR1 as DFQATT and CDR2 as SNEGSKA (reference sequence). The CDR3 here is CSAQVDNSPLHF.

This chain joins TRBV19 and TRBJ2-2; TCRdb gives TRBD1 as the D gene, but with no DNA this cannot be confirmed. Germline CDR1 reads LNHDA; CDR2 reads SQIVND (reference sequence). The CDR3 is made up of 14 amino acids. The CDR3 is CASSPWTGPGELFF.

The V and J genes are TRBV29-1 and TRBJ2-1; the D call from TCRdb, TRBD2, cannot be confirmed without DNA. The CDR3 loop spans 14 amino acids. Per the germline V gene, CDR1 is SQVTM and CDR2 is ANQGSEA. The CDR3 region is CSVIRTSALDEQFF.

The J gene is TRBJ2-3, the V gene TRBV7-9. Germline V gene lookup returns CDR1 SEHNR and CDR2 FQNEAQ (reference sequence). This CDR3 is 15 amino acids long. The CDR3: CASSLEVARTDTQYF.

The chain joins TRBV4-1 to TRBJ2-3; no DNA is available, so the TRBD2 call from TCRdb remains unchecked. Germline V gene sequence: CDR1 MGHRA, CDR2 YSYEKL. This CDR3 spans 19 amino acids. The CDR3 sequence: CASSHGAWVSGRSADTQYF.

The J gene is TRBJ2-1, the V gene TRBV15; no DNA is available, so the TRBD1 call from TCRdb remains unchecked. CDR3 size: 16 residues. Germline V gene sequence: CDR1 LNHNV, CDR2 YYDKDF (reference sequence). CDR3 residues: CATSRDWGPPYNEQFF. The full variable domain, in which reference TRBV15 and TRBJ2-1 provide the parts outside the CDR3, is DAMVIQNPRYQVTQFGKPVTLSCSQTLNHNVMYWYQQKSSQAPKLLFHYYDKDFNNEADTPDNFQSRRPNTSFCFLDIRSPGLGDTAMYLCATSRDWGPPYNEQFFGPGTRLTVL.

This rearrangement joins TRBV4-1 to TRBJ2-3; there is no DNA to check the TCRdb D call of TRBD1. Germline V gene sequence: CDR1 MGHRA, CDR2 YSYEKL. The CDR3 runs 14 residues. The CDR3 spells CASSRQGSTDTQYF.

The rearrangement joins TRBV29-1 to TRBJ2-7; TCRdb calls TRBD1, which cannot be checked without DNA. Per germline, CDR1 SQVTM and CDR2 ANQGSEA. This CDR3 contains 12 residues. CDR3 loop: CSALLGAAEQYF.

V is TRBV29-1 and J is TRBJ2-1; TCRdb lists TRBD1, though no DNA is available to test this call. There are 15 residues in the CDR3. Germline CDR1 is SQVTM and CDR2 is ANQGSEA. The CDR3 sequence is CSVSGQGALLNEQFF.

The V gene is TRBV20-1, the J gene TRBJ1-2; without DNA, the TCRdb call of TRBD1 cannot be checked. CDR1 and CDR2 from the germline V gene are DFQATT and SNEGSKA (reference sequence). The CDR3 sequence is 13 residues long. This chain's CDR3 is CSAGDRARLGYTF.

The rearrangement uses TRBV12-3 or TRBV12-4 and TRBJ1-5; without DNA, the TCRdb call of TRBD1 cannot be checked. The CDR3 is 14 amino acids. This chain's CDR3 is CASSGQISNQPQHF.

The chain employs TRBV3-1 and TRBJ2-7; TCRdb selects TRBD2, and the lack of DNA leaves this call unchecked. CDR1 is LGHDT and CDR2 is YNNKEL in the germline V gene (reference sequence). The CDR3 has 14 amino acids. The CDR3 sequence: CASSQNGLAYEQYF.

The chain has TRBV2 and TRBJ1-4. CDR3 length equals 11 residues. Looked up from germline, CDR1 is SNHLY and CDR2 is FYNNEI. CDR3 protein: CASRLVEKLFF.

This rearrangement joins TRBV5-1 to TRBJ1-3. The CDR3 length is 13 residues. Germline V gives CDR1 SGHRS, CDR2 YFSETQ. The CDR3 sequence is CASRGSGGNTIYF.

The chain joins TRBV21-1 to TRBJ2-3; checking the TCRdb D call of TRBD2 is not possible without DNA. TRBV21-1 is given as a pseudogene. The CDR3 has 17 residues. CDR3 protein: CASSTWTSGKSTDTQYF.

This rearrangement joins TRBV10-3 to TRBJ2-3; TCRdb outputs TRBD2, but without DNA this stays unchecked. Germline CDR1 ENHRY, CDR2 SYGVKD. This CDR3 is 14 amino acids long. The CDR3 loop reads CAIRRLAVTDTQYF.